This TCR beta chain was recorded in a study of blood T cell repertoires in COVID-19. Turning to the study itself: COVID-19 samples, acute and convalescent, were from the United States, Italy and Spain. PBMCs, B-cell-depleted T cells, or T cells provided the cDNA or gDNA that made up the material.

As processed by the authors: Using reference gene primer amplification, nucleated cell counts were estimated. Generated by immunoSEQ multiplex PCR, the TCRdb table keeps only in-frame clones and is missing some. D and trimming come from the DNA, and the V and J calls and clone size come from that table. This sample yields about 130,000 clones, of which approximately 80% are seen a single time; 3.8% belongs to the top ten. Sample: peripheral blood. This receptor was identified in a woman between 45 and 65 years old with acute or convalescent COVID-19.

CDR3 in DNA: TGCGCCAGCAGCCAAGTACTTAGCGGGAGCTCCGGGGAGCTGTTTTTT. This translates into CASSQVLSGSSGELFF. The V gene is TRBV4-1, the J gene TRBJ2-2; TRBD2 aligns across 9 bases. Trimming took 1 base from V and 6 from J; bases not matched to a gene: 6. CDR3 length: 16 amino acids. Germline lookup yields CDR1 MGHRA and CDR2 YSYEKL.